This T cell receptor beta chain stems from a study of T cells after yellow fever vaccination. For the study at large: Preparing low-cell-number fractions relied on SMART-Seq v4 Ultra Low Input.

5'RACE template switching added a universal primer site and UMIs to TCR cDNA. In TCRdb, the 5' RACE reads were re-called with MiXCR into one record per CDR3 protein. The sample has approximately 580,000 distinct CDR3 sequences, 17% seen once. The germline V gene has CDR1 DFQATT and CDR2 SNEGSKA (reference sequence). V trimming: 3 bases; J trimming: 3 bases; junction bases outside the gene matches: 5. The CDR3 is made up of 14 amino acids. The V call is TRBV20-1, the J call TRBJ1-5; 7 nucleotides agree with TRBD1. The specimen comprised PBMCs, sampled 5 to 6 days after the first yellow fever vaccination. The clonotype was recovered from a man between 18 and 35 years old who received the YFV17D yellow fever vaccine. Here the CDR3 DNA reads TGCAGTGCTAGGCAAGGGGGCCTCAATCAGCCCCAGCATTTT. Its protein product is CSARQGGLNQPQHF.